This T cell receptor (beta chain) was captured by sequencing in a study of tumor and adjacent non-tumor tissue in lung cancer. TCRbeta libraries were built with three rounds of nested PCR, modified from ARM-PCR. TCRdb ran MiXCR on the multiplex PCR reads and lists one entry per CDR3 protein. The sample yields 90,000 to 120,000 distinct CDR3 sequences, over 55% seen once. Study-level results: Normal lung showed higher cumulative top 100 clone frequency than tumor. Tumor tissue had significantly higher TCR diversity than normal lung.

CDR1 DFQATT and CDR2 SNEGSKA come from the germline V gene (reference sequence). The V end lost 5 bases, the J end lost 4 bases, and 18 bases lay between the germline ends. CDR3 length: 15 residues. This clonotype has ten or more counts. Its antigen remains unknown. RNA was extracted from bulk tissue without any cell sorting. Distant lung tissue was collected more than 3 cm away from the tumor edge. This clonotype originated in a man between 25 and 39 years old with non-small cell lung cancer. The V gene is TRBV20-1, the J gene TRBJ1-3; a weak D match, TRBD1 (6 bases). The specimen was distant non-tumor lung tissue. CDR3 region: CSASHSGARGNTIYF. The CDR3 bases are TGCAGTGCTTCTCACTCAGGGGCGCGAGGAAACACCATATATTTT.